The 9 T cell receptor beta chains given below trace back to one sample, sequenced in a study of regulatory T cells in long-lasting Graves disease. Time point described: newly diagnosed GD, antithyroid drugs for less than 3 months. With RNA extracted from PBMCs as input, the TCR library was made. Sequencing libraries for TCR beta were prepared with iRepertoire HTBI primers and Arm-PCR of CDR3 regions. Each CDR3 protein gets one entry after TCRdb re-called the multiplex PCR reads with MiXCR. The sample comprises roughly 610,000 distinct CDR3 sequences, roughly 15% of which are singletons, and about 17% rests with the top ten. These data also featured in a second study, about T cells in Graves' hyperthyroidism and ophthalmopathy.

The material was peripheral blood mononuclear cells (PBMCs), obtained at new diagnosis, from a patient treated with antithyroid drugs. These receptors were taken from a woman aged 30 to 39 with Graves disease.

The chain joins TRBV6-2 or TRBV6-3 to TRBJ1-6; D gene uncertain. The CDR3 is made up of 13 amino acids. Germline CDR1 is MNHEY and CDR2 is SVGEGT. Trimming shortened V by 5 bases and J by 7 bases, and 9 bases separated the two germline ends. This CDR3 is CASSDWQNSPLHF. CDR3 DNA: TGTGCCAGCAGTGACTGGCAGAATTCACCCCTCCACTTT.

This clonotype was observed a few times. The chain recombines TRBV3-1 with TRBJ2-7, with 7 bases matching TRBD1. Germline V gene sequence: CDR1 LGHDT, CDR2 YNNKEL (reference sequence). Germline trimming cut 1 base from V and 1 base from J; bases unmatched to any gene: 7. The CDR3 covers 16 residues. Written as DNA, the CDR3 is TGTGCCAGCAGCCAAGGAATTCCGGGACAGTCCTACGAGCAGTACTTC. It encodes CASSQGIPGQSYEQYF.

At least ten counts were recorded for this clonotype. This chain joins TRBV27 and TRBJ2-1, with D possibly TRBD2 on 5 matching bases. Trimming removed 5 bases from V and 12 bases from J, with 17 bases in between. The CDR3 is 13 amino acids. In germline, CDR1 is MNHEY, CDR2 SMNVEV (reference sequence). Here the CDR3 DNA reads TGTGCCAGCAGTCCTAAGCCGGGGTGGAGGCAGTTCTTC. This codes for CASSPKPGWRQFF.

This clonotype has ten or more counts. The V and J genes are TRBV28 and TRBJ1-2; possible D gene TRBD1, 6 bases. Deletions cut 7 bases from V and 13 bases from J, with 19 bases between. Germline-derived CDR1 and CDR2 are MDHEN and SYDVKM. The CDR3 totals 12 residues. CDR3 in amino acids: CASITKSGGRTF. In DNA, the CDR3 is TGTGCCAGCATCACGAAGTCCGGGGGCCGCACCTTC.

This clonotype was detected a few times. The chain has TRBV6-1 and TRBJ2-2; 7 bases are shared with TRBD2. Per the germline V gene, CDR1 is MNHNS and CDR2 is SASEGT. The CDR3 is made up of 17 amino acids. V gave up 2 bases and J gave up 1 base; unmatched junction bases: 7. The chain's CDR3 is CASSESGGGWNTGELFF. In nucleotides, the CDR3 is TGTGCCAGCAGTGAATCGGGAGGTGGGTGGAACACCGGGGAGCTGTTTTTT.

This clonotype was counted only a few times. The rearrangement uses TRBV18 and TRBJ1-1; 8 bases fit TRBD1. The CDR3 totals 15 residues. The ends lost 3 bases at V and 3 bases at J; junction bases unmatched: 6. Germline CDR1 and CDR2: KGHSH and LQKENI. This chain's CDR3 is CASSPQGARDTEAFF. Here the CDR3 DNA reads TGTGCCAGCTCACCGCAGGGGGCGAGAGACACTGAAGCTTTCTTT.

This clonotype was recorded at least ten times. The rearrangement uses TRBV7-9 and TRBJ2-7, with D possibly matching TRBD1 (6 bases). V shed 0 bases and J shed 3 bases, with 9 bases lying between them. The germline gives CDR1 SEHNR, CDR2 FQNEAQ (reference sequence). The CDR3 sequence is 14 residues long. CDR3 loop: CASSLAGTNYEQYF. Written as DNA, the CDR3 is TGTGCCAGCAGCTTAGCCGGGACAAACTACGAGCAGTACTTC.

This clonotype appeared a few times. The chain couples TRBV27 to TRBJ2-5; 15 bases line up with TRBD2. The CDR3 sequence is 18 residues long. The germline CDR1 and CDR2 sequences are MNHEY and SMNVEV (reference sequence). V gave up 5 bases and J gave up 1 base; unmatched junction bases: 8. CDR3 bases: TGTGCCAGCAGTCCGGGGACTAGCGGGAGGCTCCCCCAAGAGACCCAGTACTTC. Its protein product is CASSPGTSGRLPQETQYF.

Many counts were recorded for this clonotype. The chain links TRBV11-2 to TRBJ2-5, with D unclear. The V gene lost 5 bases and the J gene lost 0 bases, with 7 bases spanning the gap. This CDR3 contains 13 residues. The V gene's germline CDR1 is SGHAT and CDR2 FQNNGV. Written as DNA, the CDR3 is TGTGCCAGCAGCCTCGGGTACCAAGAGACCCAGTACTTC. Amino acid sequence: CASSLGYQETQYF.